A single sample gave rise to the 17 T cell receptor beta chains below, sequenced in a study of OX40 agonist ivuxolimab in advanced cancers. Produced via immunoSEQ multiplex PCR; TCRdb's table is partial and in-frame only. The sample records 30,000 or so clones, less than 95% being singletons. The source was CD4+ or CD8+ T cells sorted from blood, collected in a trial of the OX40 agonist ivuxolimab. The receptors here all came from an adult with an advanced solid tumor such as melanoma, head and neck, liver or kidney cancer.

V gene TRBV7-9 combines with J gene TRBJ2-7, with TRBD1 matching 8 bases. Trimming took 4 bases from V and 5 from J; bases not matched to a gene: 10. CDR1 and CDR2 from the germline V gene are SEHNR and FQNEAQ (reference sequence). This CDR3 is 15 amino acids long. Here the CDR3 DNA reads TGTGCCAGCAGCTCGCCCGACAGGGGAGTGGACGAGCAGTACTTC. Translating gives CASSSPDRGVDEQYF. The full variable domain, in which reference TRBV7-9 and TRBJ2-7 provide the parts outside the CDR3, is DTGVSQNPRHKITKRGQNVTFRCDPISEHNRLYWYRQTLGQGPEFLTYFQNEAQLEKSRLLSDRFSAERPKGSFSTLEIQRTEQGDSAMYLCASSSPDRGVDEQYFGPGTRLTVT.

J is TRBJ2-1 and V is TRBV19; 12 positions agree with TRBD2. CDR3 length equals 16 residues. Germline assignment: CDR1 LNHDA and CDR2 SQIVND (reference sequence). V gave up 6 bases and J gave up 9 bases; unmatched junction bases: 12. DNA of the CDR3: TGTGCCAGTAGCCCCACCAGACTAGCGGGAGATCTTGAGCAGTTCTTC. Amino acids: CASSPTRLAGDLEQFF.

This chain links TRBV5-6 with TRBJ1-2, with D maybe TRBD1 (6 bases). The ends were cut back, 4 bases at V and 8 bases at J, with 15 bases in the middle. Germline CDR1 is SGHDT and CDR2 is YYEEEE. The length of the CDR3 is 13 residues. CDR3 loop: CASSTRGGWGYTF. The CDR3 DNA reads as TGTGCCAGCAGCACGAGGGGGGGCTGGGGCTACACCTTC.

The CDR3 loop reads CASSLTGDNQWDNEQFF. The CDR3 nucleotides are TGCGCCAGCAGCCTGACAGGGGATAATCAATGGGACAATGAGCAGTTCTTC. The chain recombines TRBV5-1 with TRBJ2-1, with 8 positions matching TRBD1. The CDR3 is made up of 17 amino acids. The germline V gene has CDR1 SGHRS and CDR2 YFSETQ. The V segment lost 4 bases and the J segment 5 bases; nucleotides outside the gene matches: 14.

The V call is TRBV29-1, the J call TRBJ2-1; D may match TRBD1 or TRBD2 (6 bases each). In germline, CDR1 is SQVTM, CDR2 ANQGSEA. The CDR3 length is 14 residues. The V end lost 2 bases, the J end lost 5 bases, and 13 bases lay between the germline ends. CDR3 amino acids: CSVEWGARDNEQFF. For the CDR3, the DNA is TGCAGCGTTGAATGGGGGGCGCGGGACAATGAGCAGTTCTTC.

Only one count was recorded for this clone. V usage is TRBV29-1 and J usage is TRBJ2-2; 7 bases match TRBD2. Germline V gives CDR1 SQVTM, CDR2 ANQGSEA. The V segment lost 5 bases and the J segment 4 bases; nucleotides outside the gene matches: 7. The CDR3 covers 14 residues. The CDR3 DNA follows: TGCAGCGTTTTAAGCGAGCGGGGCACCGGGGAGCTGTTTTTT. It translates to CSVLSERGTGELFF.

The V call is TRBV2, the J call TRBJ2-7; D call uncertain. CDR1 SNHLY and CDR2 FYNNEI come from the germline V gene. The CDR3 length is 13 residues. Trimming took off 6 bases at V and 8 bases at J, with 17 bases between the two ends. In nucleotides, the CDR3 is TGTGCCAGCAGCGCCGATTTGGGGAATAAGCAGTACTTC. This sequence encodes CASSADLGNKQYF.

The V gene is TRBV9, the J gene TRBJ2-1; 8 nucleotides align to TRBD2. The CDR3 loop spans 15 amino acids. V lost 5 bases, J lost 7 bases, and 11 bases stayed unmatched. Germline V gene lookup returns CDR1 SGDLS and CDR2 YYNGEE. As DNA, the CDR3 is TGTGCCAGCAGTCTCACTAGCGGACCTCCTAATGAGCAGTTCTTC. Protein: CASSLTSGPPNEQFF.

The gene calls are TRBV11-2 and TRBJ2-3; 7 bases fit TRBD2. J gave up 4 bases and V 4 bases, and 5 bases lay outside the gene matches. Germline-derived CDR1 and CDR2 are SGHAT and FQNNGV. The CDR3 sequence is 14 residues long. The CDR3 coding sequence is TGTGCCAGCAGCTATGGCGGGAGTGCAGATACGCAGTATTTT. Protein product: CASSYGGSADTQYF. Looking up the rest from reference TRBV11-2 and TRBJ2-3 gives the full variable domain: EAGVAQSPRYKIIEKRQSVAFWCNPISGHATLYWYQQILGQGPKLLIQFQNNGVVDDSQLPKDRFSAERLKGVDSTLKIQPAKLEDSAVYLCASSYGGSADTQYFGPGTRLTVL.

J is TRBJ2-7 and V is TRBV9; 8 bases fit TRBD2. The CDR3 runs to 15 residues. J was trimmed by 2 bases and V by 0 bases; bases with no gene match: 4. CDR1 is SGDLS, CDR2 YYNGEE, per germline. This CDR3 reads CASSVGGRPTYEQYF. The CDR3 DNA sequence: TGTGCCAGCAGCGTAGGCGGGAGGCCCACCTACGAGCAGTACTTC.

The rearrangement uses TRBV10-3 and TRBJ2-5, with a weak D call TRBD1 (5 bases). The CDR3 has 17 amino acids. V lost 2 bases and J 3 bases, leaving 19 bases between the germline ends. Germline lookup yields CDR1 ENHRY and CDR2 SYGVKD. CDR3 protein: CAISEPWGQANKETQYF. The CDR3 nucleotides read TGTGCCATCAGTGAGCCGTGGGGCCAGGCGAACAAAGAGACCCAGTACTTC.

The rearrangement joins TRBV9 to TRBJ2-5; D possibly uses TRBD1 or TRBD2 (6 bases each). CDR1 is SGDLS, CDR2 YYNGEE, per germline. The CDR3 has 16 amino acids. V was shortened by 4 bases and J by 2 bases, with 18 bases between the two germline ends. The CDR3 here is CASSLLLGGAQETQYF. The CDR3 nucleotides read TGTGCCAGCAGCCTCCTCCTGGGGGGCGCGCAAGAGACCCAGTACTTC. The variable domain in full, completed from reference TRBV9 and TRBJ2-5, reads DSGVTQTPKHLITATGQRVTLRCSPRSGDLSVYWYQQSLDQGLQFLIQYYNGEERAKGNILERFSAQQFPDLHSELNLSSLELGDSALYFCASSLLLGGAQETQYFGPGTRLLVL.

This chain joins TRBV5-1 and TRBJ2-1; D gene ambiguous. Germline loops: CDR1 SGHRS, CDR2 YFSETQ. CDR3 length: 14 residues. V was clipped by 3 bases and J by 9 bases, with 16 bases between them. CDR3 in DNA: TGCGCCAGCAGCTCGACGGCCCCCGTCGCTGAGCAGTTCTTC. The encoded protein is CASSSTAPVAEQFF. The full variable domain, in which reference TRBV5-1 and TRBJ2-1 provide the parts outside the CDR3, is KAGVTQTPRYLIKTRGQQVTLSCSPISGHRSVSWYQQTPGQGLQFLFEYFSETQRNKGNFPGRFSGRQFSNSRSEMNVSTLELGDSALYLCASSSTAPVAEQFFGPGTRLTVL.

V is TRBV25-1 and J is TRBJ2-7; tentative D call: TRBD1 (6 bases). CDR1 is MGHDK and CDR2 is SYGVNS in the germline V gene. V was trimmed by 5 bases and J by 5 bases, leaving 13 bases between them. The CDR3 is 13 residues long. The CDR3 here is CASSPHGQNEQYF. As DNA, the CDR3 is TGTGCCAGCAGTCCCCACGGACAGAACGAGCAGTACTTC.

This clone was observed a single time. The rearrangement links TRBV5-8 to TRBJ2-7, with 9 bases fitting TRBD1. The CDR3 sequence is 13 residues long. Losses at the gene ends were 0 bases for V and 5 bases for J; bases not matched to a gene: 0. CDR1 and CDR2 (germline): SGHTS, YDEGEE. In DNA form, the CDR3 reads TGTGCCAGCAGCTTGGACAGGGGGCACGAGCAGTACTTC. Its protein product is CASSLDRGHEQYF.

The chain carries TRBV5-4 and TRBJ1-2; unclear D gene. The germline V gene has CDR1 SGHNT and CDR2 YYREEE (reference sequence). V lost 0 bases, J lost 8 bases, and 17 bases lay in between. The CDR3 has 15 residues. Written as DNA, the CDR3 is TGTGCCAGCAGCTTGGGGGTGGGCGACGAGGAGGGCTACACCTTC. This gives the protein CASSLGVGDEEGYTF.

This rearrangement joins TRBV13 to TRBJ2-1; 8 nucleotides match TRBD2. Germline assignment: CDR1 PRHDT and CDR2 FYEKMQ (reference sequence). V shed 0 bases and J 9 bases; nucleotides not matched to a gene: 16. There are 18 residues in the CDR3. CDR3 in amino acids: CASSLGGGVQREIGEQFF. As DNA, the CDR3 is TGTGCCAGCAGCTTAGGAGGCGGGGTCCAGCGGGAGATCGGTGAGCAGTTCTTC.